The rows below give T cell receptor beta chains drawn from one sample of a study of cytomegalovirus exposure and HLA in healthy donors. Profiling relied on immunoSEQ multiplex PCR, and the TCRdb table lists in-frame clones only, not all of them. Of over 150,000 clones listed, about 64% are singletons. The sample comprised PBMCs. The receptors were sampled from a middle-aged man in good health and CMV-seronegative. Each CDR3 is given with its conserved first and last residue. The D gene is left open where the match is weak.

j_call,v_call,d_call,cdr3_aa
TRBJ2-5,TRBV1,.,CTSSQFPTHEDQETQYF
TRBJ2-3,TRBV4-2,.,CASSQQLALRDTQYF
TRBJ1-5,TRBV27,.,CASSSRGRGGNQPQHF
TRBJ2-3,TRBV6-5,TRBD1,CASSYSKTGTQYF
TRBJ2-3,TRBV5-1,TRBD2,CASSVKTSADTQYF
TRBJ2-7,TRBV21-1,.,CASSKDVRGDDEQYF
.,TRBV5-6,.,CASSLLDSEQYF
TRBJ2-7,TRBV13,.,CASSPPSPTYEQYF
TRBJ2-1,TRBV7-2,TRBD1,CASSSGTGRNEQFF
TRBJ2-1,TRBV27,TRBD2,CASSRPPGGGSGNEQFF
TRBJ2-1,TRBV7-7,.,CASSSRSSYNEQFF
TRBJ2-5,TRBV5-1,.,CASSWDLAGQETQYF
TRBJ1-2,TRBV28,TRBD1,CASSRTGVGGYTF
TRBJ2-7,TRBV18,TRBD1,CASSPSTTGKESYEQYF